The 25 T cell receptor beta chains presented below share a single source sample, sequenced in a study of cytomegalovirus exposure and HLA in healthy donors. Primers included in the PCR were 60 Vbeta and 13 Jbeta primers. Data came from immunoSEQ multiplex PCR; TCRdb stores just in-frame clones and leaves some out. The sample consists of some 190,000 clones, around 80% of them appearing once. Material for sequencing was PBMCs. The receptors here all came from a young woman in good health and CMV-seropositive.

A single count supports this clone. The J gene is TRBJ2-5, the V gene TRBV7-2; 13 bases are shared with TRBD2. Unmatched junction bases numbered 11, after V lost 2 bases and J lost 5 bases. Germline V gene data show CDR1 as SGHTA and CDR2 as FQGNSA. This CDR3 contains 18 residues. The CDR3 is CASSLPGTSGVPRETQYF. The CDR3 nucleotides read TGTGCCAGCAGCTTACCCGGGACTAGCGGGGTTCCGAGGGAGACCCAGTACTTC.

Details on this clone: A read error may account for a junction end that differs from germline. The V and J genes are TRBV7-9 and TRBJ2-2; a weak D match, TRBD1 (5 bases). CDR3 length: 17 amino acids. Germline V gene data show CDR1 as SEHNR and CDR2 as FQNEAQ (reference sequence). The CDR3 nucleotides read TGTTCCAGCAGCTTAGGGGCCAAAGAGTCAAACACCGGGGAGCTGTTTTTT. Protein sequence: CSSSLGAKESNTGELFF.

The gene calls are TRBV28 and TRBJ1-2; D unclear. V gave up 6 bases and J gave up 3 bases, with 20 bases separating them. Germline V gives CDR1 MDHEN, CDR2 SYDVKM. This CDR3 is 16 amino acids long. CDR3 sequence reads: CASSWSPTQADYGYTF. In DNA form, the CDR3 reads TGTGCCAGCAGCTGGTCTCCGACGCAGGCAGACTATGGCTACACCTTC.

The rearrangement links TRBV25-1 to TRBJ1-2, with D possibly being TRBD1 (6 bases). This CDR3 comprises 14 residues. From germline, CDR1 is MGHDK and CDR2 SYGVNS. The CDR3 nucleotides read TGTGCAGCTGAGGGGAGGGGGACTAACTATGGCTACACCTTC. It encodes CAAEGRGTNYGYTF.

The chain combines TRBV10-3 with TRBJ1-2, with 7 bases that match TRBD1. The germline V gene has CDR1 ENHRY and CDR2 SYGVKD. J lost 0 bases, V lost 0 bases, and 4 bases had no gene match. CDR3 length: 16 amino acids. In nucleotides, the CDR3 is TGTGCCATCAGTGAGTCGGACAGGCCGGCTAACTATGGCTACACCTTC. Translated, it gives CAISESDRPANYGYTF.

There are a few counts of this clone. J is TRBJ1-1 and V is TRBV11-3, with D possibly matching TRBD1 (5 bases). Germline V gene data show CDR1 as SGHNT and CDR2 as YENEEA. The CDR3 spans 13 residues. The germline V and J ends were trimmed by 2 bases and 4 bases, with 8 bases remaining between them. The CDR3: CASSLWGVTEAFF. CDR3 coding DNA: TGTGCCAGCAGCTTATGGGGGGTCACTGAAGCTTTCTTT.

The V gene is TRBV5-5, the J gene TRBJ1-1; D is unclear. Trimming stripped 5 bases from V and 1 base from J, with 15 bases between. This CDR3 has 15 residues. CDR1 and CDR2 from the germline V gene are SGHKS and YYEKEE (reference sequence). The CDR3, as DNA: TGTGCCAGCAGTTATTGGAGGCGACCGAACACTGAAGCTTTCTTT. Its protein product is CASSYWRRPNTEAFF.

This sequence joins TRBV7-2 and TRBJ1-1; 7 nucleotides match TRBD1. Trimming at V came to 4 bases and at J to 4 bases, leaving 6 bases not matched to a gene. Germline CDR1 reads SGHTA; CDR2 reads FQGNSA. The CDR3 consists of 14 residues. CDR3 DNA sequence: TGTGCCAGCAGCTCGGAGGGGGCAGGCACTGAAGCTTTCTTT. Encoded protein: CASSSEGAGTEAFF. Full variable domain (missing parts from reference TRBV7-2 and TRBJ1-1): GAGVSQSPSNKVTEKGKDVELRCDPISGHTALYWYRQSLGQGLEFLIYFQGNSAPDKSGLPSDRFSAERTGGSVSTLTIQRTQQEDSAVYLCASSSEGAGTEAFFGQGTRLTVV.

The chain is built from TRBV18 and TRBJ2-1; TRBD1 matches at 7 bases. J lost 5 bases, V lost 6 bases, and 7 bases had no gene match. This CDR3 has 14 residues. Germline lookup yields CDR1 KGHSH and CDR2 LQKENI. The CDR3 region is CASSKGALDNEQFF. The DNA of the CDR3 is TGTGCCAGCTCCAAGGGGGCCTTGGACAATGAGCAGTTCTTC. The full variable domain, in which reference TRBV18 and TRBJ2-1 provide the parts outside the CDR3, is NAGVMQNPRHLVRRRGQEARLRCSPMKGHSHVYWYRQLPEEGLKFMVYLQKENIIDESGMPKERFSAEFPKEGPSILRIQQVVRGDSAAYFCASSKGALDNEQFFGPGTRLTVL.

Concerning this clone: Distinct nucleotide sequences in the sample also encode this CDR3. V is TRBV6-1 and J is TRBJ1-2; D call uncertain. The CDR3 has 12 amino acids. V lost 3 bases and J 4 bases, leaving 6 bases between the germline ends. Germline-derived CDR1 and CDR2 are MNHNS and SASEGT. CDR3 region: CASSEPGYGYTF. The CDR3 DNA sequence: TGTGCCAGCAGTGAGCCCGGCTATGGCTACACCTTC.

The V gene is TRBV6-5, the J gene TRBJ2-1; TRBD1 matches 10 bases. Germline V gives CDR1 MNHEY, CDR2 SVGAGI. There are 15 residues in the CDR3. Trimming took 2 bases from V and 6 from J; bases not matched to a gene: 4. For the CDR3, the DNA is TGTGCCAGCAGTTACCGACAGGGGGCCAGCAATGAGCAGTTCTTC. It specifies CASSYRQGASNEQFF.

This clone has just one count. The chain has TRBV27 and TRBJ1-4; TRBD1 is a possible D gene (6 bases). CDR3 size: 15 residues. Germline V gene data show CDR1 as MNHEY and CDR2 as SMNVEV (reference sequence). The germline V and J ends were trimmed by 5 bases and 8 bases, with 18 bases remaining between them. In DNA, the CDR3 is TGTGCCAGCAGTGGATACAGGGAGTCCACCGAAAAACTGTTTTTT. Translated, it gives CASSGYRESTEKLFF.

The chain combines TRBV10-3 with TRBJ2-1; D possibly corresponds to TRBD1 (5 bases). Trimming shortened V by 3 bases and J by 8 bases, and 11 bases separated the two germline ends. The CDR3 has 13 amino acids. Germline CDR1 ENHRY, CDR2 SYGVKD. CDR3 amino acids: CAISDSQGHEQFF. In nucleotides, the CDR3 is TGTGCCATCAGTGATTCCCAGGGCCATGAGCAGTTCTTC.

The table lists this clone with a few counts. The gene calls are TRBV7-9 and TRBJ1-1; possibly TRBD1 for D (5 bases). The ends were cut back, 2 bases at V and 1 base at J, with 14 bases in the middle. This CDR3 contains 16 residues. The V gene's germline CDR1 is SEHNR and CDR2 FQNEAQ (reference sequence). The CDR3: CASSLRKTGPNTEAFF. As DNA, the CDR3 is TGTGCCAGCAGCTTAAGAAAAACAGGACCGAACACTGAAGCTTTCTTT.

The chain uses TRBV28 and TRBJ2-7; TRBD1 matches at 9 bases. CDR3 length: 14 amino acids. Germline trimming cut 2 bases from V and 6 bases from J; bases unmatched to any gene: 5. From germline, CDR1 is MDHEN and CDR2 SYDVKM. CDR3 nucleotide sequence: TGTGCCAGCAGTTTAGGACAGGGGCCCCCCGAGCAGTACTTC. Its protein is CASSLGQGPPEQYF.

This CDR3 is CASSSNPGQSVGETQYF. For the CDR3, the DNA is TGTGCCAGCAGCTCCAATCCAGGACAGAGCGTCGGGGAGACCCAGTACTTC. The chain carries TRBV7-9 and TRBJ2-5, with D possibly being TRBD1 (6 bases). V was shortened by 4 bases and J by 5 bases, with 23 bases between the two germline ends. Germline V gene lookup returns CDR1 SEHNR and CDR2 FQNEAQ (reference sequence). The CDR3 is 17 residues long. Supplemented by reference TRBV7-9 and TRBJ2-5, the full variable domain reads DTGVSQNPRHKITKRGQNVTFRCDPISEHNRLYWYRQTLGQGPEFLTYFQNEAQLEKSRLLSDRFSAERPKGSFSTLEIQRTEQGDSAMYLCASSSNPGQSVGETQYFGPGTRLLVL.

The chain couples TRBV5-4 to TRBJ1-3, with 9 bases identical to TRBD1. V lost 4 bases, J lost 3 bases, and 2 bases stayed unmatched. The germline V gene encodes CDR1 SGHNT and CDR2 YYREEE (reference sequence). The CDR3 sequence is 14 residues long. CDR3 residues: CASSRTGVGNTIYF. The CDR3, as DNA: TGTGCCAGCAGCCGGACAGGGGTTGGAAACACCATATATTTT.

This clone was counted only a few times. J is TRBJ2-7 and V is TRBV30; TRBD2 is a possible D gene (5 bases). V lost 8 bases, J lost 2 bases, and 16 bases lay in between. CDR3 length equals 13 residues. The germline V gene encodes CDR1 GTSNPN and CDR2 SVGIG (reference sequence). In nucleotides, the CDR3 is TGTGCCCCCCCCCGGCGGGTCGCCTACGAGCAGTACTTC. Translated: CAPPRRVAYEQYF. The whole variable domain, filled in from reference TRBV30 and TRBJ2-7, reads SQTIHQWPATLVQPVGSPLSLECTVEGTSNPNLYWYRQAAGRGLQLLFYSVGIGQISSEVPQNLSASRPQDRQFILSSKKLLLSDSGFYLCAPPRRVAYEQYFGPGTRLTVT.

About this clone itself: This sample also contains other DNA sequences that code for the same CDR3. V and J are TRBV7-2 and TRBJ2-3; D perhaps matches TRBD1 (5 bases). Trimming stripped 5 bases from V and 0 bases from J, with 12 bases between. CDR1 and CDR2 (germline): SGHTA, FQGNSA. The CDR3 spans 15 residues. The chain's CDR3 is CASSRQSTSTDTQYF. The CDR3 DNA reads TGTGCCAGCAGCCGACAGTCCACTAGCACAGATACGCAGTATTTT. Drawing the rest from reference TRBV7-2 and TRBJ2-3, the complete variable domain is GAGVSQSPSNKVTEKGKDVELRCDPISGHTALYWYRQSLGQGLEFLIYFQGNSAPDKSGLPSDRFSAERTGGSVSTLTIQRTQQEDSAVYLCASSRQSTSTDTQYFGPGTRLTVL.

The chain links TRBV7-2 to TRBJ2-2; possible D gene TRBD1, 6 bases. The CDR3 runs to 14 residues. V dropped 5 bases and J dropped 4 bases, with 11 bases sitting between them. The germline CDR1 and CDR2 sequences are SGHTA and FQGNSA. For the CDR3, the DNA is TGTGCCAGCAGCCTTGGACAGATCACCGGGGAGCTGTTTTTT. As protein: CASSLGQITGELFF.

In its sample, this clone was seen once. CDR3 in amino acids: CASSTGTLTYEQYF. In nucleotides, the CDR3 is TGTGCCAGTAGTACAGGAACGCTTACCTACGAGCAGTACTTC. The V and J genes are TRBV19 and TRBJ2-7, with D hard to call. Looked up from germline, CDR1 is LNHDA and CDR2 is SQIVND (reference sequence). V was trimmed by 4 bases and J by 2 bases, leaving 12 bases between them. The CDR3 covers 14 residues.

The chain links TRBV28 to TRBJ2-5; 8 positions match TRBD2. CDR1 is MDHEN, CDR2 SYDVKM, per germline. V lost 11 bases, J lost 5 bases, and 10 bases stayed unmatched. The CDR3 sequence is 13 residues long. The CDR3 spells CAGRAAGGETQYF. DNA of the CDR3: TGTGCCGGTCGGGCGGCGGGGGGTGAGACCCAGTACTTC.

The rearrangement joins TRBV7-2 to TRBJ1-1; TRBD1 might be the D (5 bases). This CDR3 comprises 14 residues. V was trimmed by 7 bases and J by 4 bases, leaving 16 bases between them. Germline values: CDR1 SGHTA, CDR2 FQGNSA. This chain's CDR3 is CASTVTVGGTEAFF. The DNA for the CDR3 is TGTGCCAGCACCGTGACAGTGGGAGGCACTGAAGCTTTCTTT.

This chain's CDR3 is CASSRRDRAKDTQYF. CDR3 nucleotides: TGTGCCAGCTCGCGGAGGGACAGGGCCAAGGATACGCAGTATTTT. The J gene is TRBJ2-3, the V gene TRBV18; 9 nucleotides match TRBD1. Germline CDR1 and CDR2: KGHSH and LQKENI. CDR3 length: 15 amino acids. With 6 bases clipped from V and 6 bases from J, the junction kept 10 bases outside the gene matches.

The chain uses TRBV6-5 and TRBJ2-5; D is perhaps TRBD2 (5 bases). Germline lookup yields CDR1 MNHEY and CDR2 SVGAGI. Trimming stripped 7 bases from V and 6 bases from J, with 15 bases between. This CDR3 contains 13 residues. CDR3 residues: CASIAGLGKTQYF. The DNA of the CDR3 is TGTGCCAGCATCGCAGGACTGGGGAAGACCCAGTACTTC.